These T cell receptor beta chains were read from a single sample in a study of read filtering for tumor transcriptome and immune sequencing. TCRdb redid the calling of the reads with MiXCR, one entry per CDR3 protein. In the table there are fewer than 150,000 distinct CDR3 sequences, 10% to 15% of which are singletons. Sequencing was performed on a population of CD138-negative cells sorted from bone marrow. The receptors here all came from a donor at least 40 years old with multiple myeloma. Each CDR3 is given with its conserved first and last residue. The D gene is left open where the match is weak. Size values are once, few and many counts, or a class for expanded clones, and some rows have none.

TGTGCCAGCAGTTTACTTCCGACATCAGGAAACACCATATATTTT,CASSLLPTSGNTIYF,15,TRBV28,few,-,TRBJ1-3
TGTGCCAGCAGCCCCCGGGCAGGGGACCTCTACACCTTC,CASSPRAGDLYTF,13,TRBV7-3,many,-,TRBJ1-2
TGTGCCAGTACTTCCCAGGGACCGTTTGGGAATCAGCCCCAGCATTTT,CASTSQGPFGNQPQHF,16,TRBV19,many,-,TRBJ1-5
TGTGCTAGTGGGAAAGACAGGGATGAGACCCAGTACTTC,CASGKDRDETQYF,13,TRBV12-5,few,TRBD1,TRBJ2-5
TGTGCCAGCAGCCGCTTCGGGGGATCAGGGGAGACCCAGTACTTC,CASSRFGGSGETQYF,15,TRBV7-2,many,-,TRBJ2-5
TGCAGTGCTACCCGAGACCTAGCGGGAGTGGTGGAGACCCAGTACTTC,CSATRDLAGVVETQYF,16,TRBV20-1,many,TRBD2,TRBJ2-5
TGTGCCAGCAGCTTAAATCGAGGGACAAAAGGCAATGAGCAGTTCTTC,CASSLNRGTKGNEQFF,16,TRBV13,many,-,TRBJ2-1
TGTGCCAGCAGCTCGCAGGGGATGAGCGAAAAACTGTTTTTT,CASSSQGMSEKLFF,14,TRBV7-8,many,-,TRBJ1-4
TGCAGCGTTGAAGGGGGACAGAACACTGAAGCTTTCTTT,CSVEGGQNTEAFF,13,TRBV29-1,many,-,TRBJ1-1
TGTGCCAGTAGTTTCCGACAGGAAAACAATGAGCAGTTCTTC,CASSFRQENNEQFF,14,TRBV19,many,-,TRBJ2-1
TGTGCCAGCAATCTAGCGGGGGGCCTCTCCAATGAGCAGTTCTTC,CASNLAGGLSNEQFF,15,TRBV27,-,TRBD2,TRBJ2-1
TGTGCCAGCAGTGAATGGGGTAGCGGGAGCTCCTACAATGAGCAGTTCTTC,CASSEWGSGSSYNEQFF,17,TRBV2,many,TRBD2,TRBJ2-1
TGCAGTGCTAGATCGACTGCGAACACTGAAGCTTTCTTT,CSARSTANTEAFF,13,TRBV20-1,many,-,TRBJ1-1
TGTGCCAGCAGCAAAAACCTCATGAACACTGAAGCTTTCTTT,CASSKNLMNTEAFF,14,TRBV3-1,many,-,TRBJ1-1
TGTGCCAGCAGCCCCGGACCAAGCACAGATACGCAGTATTTT,CASSPGPSTDTQYF,14,TRBV3-1,many,-,TRBJ2-3
TGCGCCAGCAGCCAAGGGAACAGAGGCAATCAGCCCCAGCATTTT,CASSQGNRGNQPQHF,15,TRBV4-1,many,-,TRBJ1-5
TGCAGTGCTCTAGGAGGAAGCACAGATACGCAGTATTTT,CSALGGSTDTQYF,13,TRBV20-1,many,-,TRBJ2-3
TGCAGTGCCGACGACAGGGGGTACAATGAGCAGTTCTTC,CSADDRGYNEQFF,13,TRBV20-1,medium-sized,TRBD1,TRBJ2-1
TGTGCCAGCAGGGTCCTGGGGGGGGGGCCCGAGCAGTACTTC,CASRVLGGGPEQYF,14,TRBV6-1,many,-,TRBJ2-7
TGTGCCAGCACCGCACCGGGGGTCTGGCAGCCCCAGCATTTT,CASTAPGVWQPQHF,14,TRBV11-2,many,-,TRBJ1-5
TGTGCCAGCAGCTGGACAGGGGCTGGGGCCAACGTCCTGACTTTC,CASSWTGAGANVLTF,15,TRBV9,many,TRBD1,TRBJ2-6
TGCGCCAGCAGCCATCCTTCTGACAGAGCCTACGAGCAGTACTTC,CASSHPSDRAYEQYF,15,TRBV4-1,many,-,TRBJ2-7
TGTGCCAGCAGTTACAACCCGGGGGTCGGGGAAAAACTGTTTTTT,CASSYNPGVGEKLFF,15,TRBV12-3/TRBV12-4,many,-,TRBJ1-4
TGTGCCAGCAGCCAACCCGGACGGAAGAACACTGAAGCTTTCTTT,CASSQPGRKNTEAFF,15,TRBV12-3/TRBV12-4,many,-,TRBJ1-1
TGCGCCAGCAGCTTGGAAAGCGCTAACTATGGCTACACCTTC,CASSLESANYGYTF,14,TRBV5-1,-,-,TRBJ1-2
TGTGCCAGCAGTGAAGCGAGGGGGACCACAGATACGCAGTATTTT,CASSEARGTTDTQYF,15,TRBV6-1,many,-,TRBJ2-3
TGTGCCAGCAGTCTGAATCGGTGGAACGAGCAGTACTTC,CASSLNRWNEQYF,13,TRBV12-3/TRBV12-4,many,-,TRBJ2-7
TGTGCCAGCAACTTATCCCGGGACAGGGGTTTTATTAACACTGAAGCTTTCTTT,CASNLSRDRGFINTEAFF,18,TRBV28,many,TRBD1,TRBJ1-1
TGTGCCAGCAGCTTGGGACTAGGAAGCATCGGGGAGCTGTTTTTT,CASSLGLGSIGELFF,15,TRBV11-3,-,TRBD2,TRBJ2-2
TGTGCCAGCAGCTTCGCAGGGGTTTATCAGCCCCAGCATTTT,CASSFAGVYQPQHF,14,TRBV7-8,many,-,TRBJ1-5
TGTGCCAGCAGTTTCCCGGCCTCTGGAAACACCATATATTTT,CASSFPASGNTIYF,14,TRBV28,-,-,TRBJ1-3
TGCAGTGCGCCCCCCGCGACAGGGGGCATAGATACGCAGTATTTT,CSAPPATGGIDTQYF,15,TRBV20-1,-,TRBD1,TRBJ2-3
TGTGCCAGCAGCCCCCCACTCTTCACCGGGGAGCTGTTTTTT,CASSPPLFTGELFF,14,TRBV27,many,-,TRBJ2-2
TGTGCCAGCCGGGACCCCCGTTACGTCGGGGCCAACGTCCTGACTTTC,CASRDPRYVGANVLTF,16,TRBV28,-,-,TRBJ2-6
TGTGCCAGCTTCGCCGGGACAGGGCACACCGGGGAGCTGTTTTTT,CASFAGTGHTGELFF,15,TRBV18,many,TRBD1,TRBJ2-2
TGTGCCAGCAGCACCACCATCACGGGTTTTAATGAAAAACTGTTTTTT,CASSTTITGFNEKLFF,16,TRBV7-8,many,-,TRBJ1-4
TGTGCCAGCAGTTCTGGGACTAGCGGGAGTGGTGCCAAAAACATTCAGTACTTC,CASSSGTSGSGAKNIQYF,18,TRBV27,many,TRBD2,TRBJ2-4
TGTGCCAGCAGGCACGACAGGGACAGAGCCTACGAGCAGTACTTC,CASRHDRDRAYEQYF,15,TRBV6-5,many,TRBD1,TRBJ2-7
TGCAGCGTTGGGGGACAGGGGGCTGGCGAGACCCTGTACTTC,CSVGGQGAGETLYF,14,TRBV29-1,-,TRBD1,TRBJ2-5
TGCAGCGTTGACAGGGTGGGGTACACCGGGGAGCTGTTTTTT,CSVDRVGYTGELFF,14,TRBV29-1,many,-,TRBJ2-2
TGTGCCAGCAGTCTGGGACCCATCCCCACTGAAGCTTTCTTT,CASSLGPIPTEAFF,14,TRBV12-3/TRBV12-4,many,-,TRBJ1-1
TGTGCCAGCAGTTTCGGGACGCCCGAGACCCAGTACTTC,CASSFGTPETQYF,13,TRBV12-3/TRBV12-4,many,-,TRBJ2-5
TGCAGCGTTGGGCTGGGGGGCGCCTGGTCCGAGCAGTACTTC,CSVGLGGAWSEQYF,14,TRBV29-1,-,-,TRBJ2-7
TGTGCCAGTAGCTATAATAGGAGTAATCGGAGGAATGAGCAGTTCTTC,CASSYNRSNRRNEQFF,16,TRBV19,many,-,TRBJ2-1
TGCAGTGCTGGCCAGGGAGATGGGACTGAAGCTTTCTTT,CSAGQGDGTEAFF,13,TRBV20-1,many,-,TRBJ1-1
TGTGCCACCCACATGAATAGCAATCAGCCCCAGCATTTT,CATHMNSNQPQHF,13,TRBV2,many,-,TRBJ1-5